The entry below gives a single T cell receptor (beta chain) sequence along with its context. Method: immunoSEQ multiplex PCR; TCRdb's copy keeps in-frame clones and lacks some. In the table there are around 36,000 clones, 75% to 95% of which are singletons. This sample stems from a study of T cell changes during pregnancy in multiple sclerosis. Sequences were derived from CD4+ T cells from peripheral blood mononuclear cells, sampled in the third trimester of pregnancy. The sequence came from a female donor with multiple sclerosis, enrolled in a pregnancy study.

The CDR3 loop is CARSLACGGAYTEAFF. DNA of the CDR3: TGTGCCAGAAGCTTGGCGTGTGGGGGGGCTTACACTGAAGCTTTCTTT. The chain couples TRBV5-3 to TRBJ1-1; D perhaps matches TRBD1 (6 bases). TRBV5-3 is noted as an ORF with a role that remains uncertain. The CDR3 spans 16 residues. The germline V and J ends were trimmed by 0 bases and 3 bases, with 15 bases remaining between them.